The rows below give T cell receptor beta chains drawn from one sample of a study of technical replicates of blood from a few donors. Assay used: immunoSEQ multiplex PCR; TCRdb lists only in-frame clones, some missing. This sample has 55,000 to 60,000 clones, with 85% to 95% found just once. The sequencing sample was made of PBMCs. Every receptor here comes from a human donor in good health. Some clones in this sample may be carry-over from other donors' samples. Both conserved end residues are part of each CDR3. The order of the fields is J gene, D gene, clone size, V gene, CDR3 DNA, CDR3 protein. A D gene is named only where the DNA matches it firmly. Clone size appears in some rows only: once, few, many, or a class for an expanded clone.

j_gene: TRBJ2-1; d_gene: .; abundance: .; v_gene: TRBV11-2; CDR3nt: TGTGCCAGCAGCTTTAGCAATGAGCAGTTCTTC; CDR3aa: CASSFSNEQFF
j_gene: TRBJ2-3; d_gene: .; abundance: .; v_gene: TRBV6-5; CDR3nt: TGTGCCAGCAGTTCACAACCAAGCACAGATACGCAGTATTTT; CDR3aa: CASSSQPSTDTQYF
j_gene: TRBJ1-1; d_gene: .; abundance: .; v_gene: TRBV6-1; CDR3nt: TGTGCCAGCCTCCTACCGGGTCAGAACACTGAAGCTTTCTTT; CDR3aa: CASLLPGQNTEAFF
j_gene: TRBJ2-5; d_gene: TRBD2; abundance: .; v_gene: TRBV5-4; CDR3nt: TGTGCCAGCAGTCCACGGCGGGAGGGCATTGAGACCCAGTACTTC; CDR3aa: CASSPRREGIETQYF
j_gene: TRBJ2-1; d_gene: .; abundance: once; v_gene: TRBV5-4; CDR3nt: TGTGCCAGCAGCTTGGCCAGCGGTACCTACAATGAGCAGTTCTTC; CDR3aa: CASSLASGTYNEQFF
j_gene: TRBJ2-5; d_gene: TRBD1; abundance: .; v_gene: TRBV19; CDR3nt: TGTGCCAGTAGTATTCAGGGGGTTAAAGAGACCCAGTACTTC; CDR3aa: CASSIQGVKETQYF
j_gene: TRBJ1-1; d_gene: .; abundance: few; v_gene: TRBV2; CDR3nt: TGTGCCAGCAGTGAAGCGCTGCGGCCTTTCTTT; CDR3aa: CASSEALRPFF
j_gene: TRBJ2-5; d_gene: TRBD2; abundance: .; v_gene: TRBV29-1; CDR3nt: TGCAGCTCTATCCGAGGAGCGGGAGGGCCTGGAGAGACCCAGTACTTC; CDR3aa: CSSIRGAGGPGETQYF
j_gene: TRBJ2-1; d_gene: TRBD2; abundance: .; v_gene: TRBV7-9; CDR3nt: TGTGCCAGCAGCCATGGGACTAGCGGGAGCAATGAGCAGTTCTTC; CDR3aa: CASSHGTSGSNEQFF
j_gene: TRBJ2-1; d_gene: TRBD2; abundance: .; v_gene: TRBV7-2; CDR3nt: TGTGCCAGCAGCTTAGTCCCCCTAGCGGGTAATGAGCAGTTCTTC; CDR3aa: CASSLVPLAGNEQFF
j_gene: TRBJ2-7; d_gene: TRBD2; abundance: .; v_gene: TRBV14; CDR3nt: TGTGCCAGCAGCCAAGATAGGGCTAGCGGCAGCCACGAGCAGTACTTC; CDR3aa: CASSQDRASGSHEQYF
j_gene: TRBJ2-3; d_gene: .; abundance: .; v_gene: TRBV29-1; CDR3nt: TGCAGCGTTGATCAGGGGTCAGATACGCAGTATTTT; CDR3aa: CSVDQGSDTQYF
j_gene: TRBJ1-5; d_gene: .; abundance: many; v_gene: TRBV18; CDR3nt: TGTGCCAGCTCACCCCCAGGAGGGGTAGATCAGCCCCAGCATTTT; CDR3aa: CASSPPGGVDQPQHF